These 2 T cell receptor beta chains were all obtained from the same sample, sequenced in a study of cytomegalovirus exposure and HLA in healthy donors. The primer mix had 60 Vbeta and 13 Jbeta primers. The protocol was immunoSEQ multiplex PCR, while the TCRdb copy is restricted to in-frame clones and leaves out a portion. The data hold roughly 100,000 clones, with around 70% observed a single time. Sequencing was done on a sample of PBMCs. These receptors originate from a man aged 25-45 years in good health and CMV-seronegative.

The chain carries TRBV5-4 and TRBJ1-2; D not certain. This CDR3 is 15 amino acids long. The germline V gene has CDR1 SGHNT and CDR2 YYREEE (reference sequence). Trimming took 3 bases from V and 0 from J, leaving 12 bases between them. CDR3 sequence: CASSSRHLANYGYTF. CDR3 coding DNA: TGTGCCAGCAGCTCTCGACATTTGGCTAACTATGGCTACACCTTC.

The J gene is TRBJ2-1, the V gene TRBV7-9, with 11 bases that match TRBD2. CDR3 length: 19 amino acids. The germline V gene has CDR1 SEHNR and CDR2 FQNEAQ (reference sequence). V lost 5 bases to trimming and J lost 0 bases; unmatched junction nucleotides: 12. CDR3 protein: CASSPPNSGRVRSYNEQFF. CDR3 nucleotides: TGTGCCAGCAGCCCCCCTAATAGCGGGAGGGTGCGCTCCTACAATGAGCAGTTCTTC. Full variable domain (missing parts from reference TRBV7-9 and TRBJ2-1): DTGVSQNPRHKITKRGQNVTFRCDPISEHNRLYWYRQTLGQGPEFLTYFQNEAQLEKSRLLSDRFSAERPKGSFSTLEIQRTEQGDSAMYLCASSPPNSGRVRSYNEQFFGPGTRLTVL.